This T cell receptor beta chain emerged from a study of blood T cell repertoires in COVID-19. CDR3 length equals 16 residues. Germline loops: CDR1 PRHDT, CDR2 FYEKMQ (reference sequence). Trimming took 4 bases from V and 5 from J, leaving 20 bases between them. Only in-frame clones appear in the TCRdb table, and some are missing; sequencing was by immunoSEQ multiplex PCR. The data contain around 700,000 clones, 75% to 90% of them singletons. This chain links TRBV13 with TRBJ1-2; D remains ambiguous. The clonotype originates from a woman younger than 35 with acute or convalescent COVID-19. Sequencing used peripheral blood. The CDR3 nucleotides are TGTGCCAGCAGCTCCATGCAAACGGAGAGAGGATATGGCTACACCTTC. It codes for CASSSMQTERGYGYTF.